This T cell receptor (beta chain) came from a study of blood T cell repertoires in COVID-19. Across the study: Whether acute or convalescent, the COVID-19 samples came from the United States, Italy and Spain.

Some clones are missing from TCRdb's copy, which holds only in-frame ones; the method was immunoSEQ multiplex PCR. The repertoire includes about 310,000 clones, about 87% of them detected once, and around 9.3% sits in the top ten. CDR3 size: 14 residues. Trimming cost V 3 bases and J 13 bases; bases outside gene matches: 7. From germline, CDR1 is MNHEY and CDR2 SMNVEV (reference sequence). The sequenced sample consisted of PBMCs or T cells enriched from blood (not recorded which). The chain has TRBV27 and TRBJ2-3; the match to TRBD2 covers 13 bases. The TCR was taken from a woman between 18 and 29 years old who had recovered from COVID-19. CDR3 region: CASSLELAGGPEYF. The CDR3 region has the DNA TGTGCCAGCAGTTTGGAACTAGCGGGGGGGCCGGAGTATTTT.